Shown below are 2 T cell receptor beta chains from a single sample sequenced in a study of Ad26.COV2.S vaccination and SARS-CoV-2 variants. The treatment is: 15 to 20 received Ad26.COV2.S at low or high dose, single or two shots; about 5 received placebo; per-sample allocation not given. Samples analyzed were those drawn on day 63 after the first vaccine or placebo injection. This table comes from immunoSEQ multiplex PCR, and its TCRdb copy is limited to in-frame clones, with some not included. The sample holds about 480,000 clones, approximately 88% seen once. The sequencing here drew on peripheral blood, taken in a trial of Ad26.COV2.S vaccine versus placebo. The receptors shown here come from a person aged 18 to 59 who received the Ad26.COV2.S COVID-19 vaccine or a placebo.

The CDR3, as DNA: TGTGCCATCAGTGAGTCCGTTCTCCTGACAGATACGCAGTATTTT. Protein sequence: CAISESVLLTDTQYF. The rearrangement uses TRBV10-3 and TRBJ2-3; no firm D call. Trimming removed 0 bases at V and 3 bases at J, with 10 bases between. This CDR3 contains 15 residues. Germline assignment: CDR1 ENHRY and CDR2 SYGVKD.

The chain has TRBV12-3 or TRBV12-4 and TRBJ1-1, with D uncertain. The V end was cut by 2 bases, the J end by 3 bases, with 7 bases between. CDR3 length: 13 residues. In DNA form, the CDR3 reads TGTGCCAGCAGTTTACAGGATTACACTGAAGCTTTCTTT. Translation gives CASSLQDYTEAFF.